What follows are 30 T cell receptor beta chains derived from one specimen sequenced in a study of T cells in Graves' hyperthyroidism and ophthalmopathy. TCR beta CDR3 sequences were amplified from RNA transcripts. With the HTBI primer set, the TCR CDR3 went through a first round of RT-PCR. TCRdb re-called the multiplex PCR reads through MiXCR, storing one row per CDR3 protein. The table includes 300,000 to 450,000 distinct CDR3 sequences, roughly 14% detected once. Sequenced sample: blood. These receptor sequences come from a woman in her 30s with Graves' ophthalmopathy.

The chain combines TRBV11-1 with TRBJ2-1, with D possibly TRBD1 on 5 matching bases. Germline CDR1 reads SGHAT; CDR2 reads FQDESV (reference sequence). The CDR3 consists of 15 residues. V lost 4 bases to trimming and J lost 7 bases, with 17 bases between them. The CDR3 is CASSSAAGFRNEQFF. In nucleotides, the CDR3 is TGTGCCAGCAGCTCGGCGGCAGGGTTTCGGAATGAGCAGTTCTTC.

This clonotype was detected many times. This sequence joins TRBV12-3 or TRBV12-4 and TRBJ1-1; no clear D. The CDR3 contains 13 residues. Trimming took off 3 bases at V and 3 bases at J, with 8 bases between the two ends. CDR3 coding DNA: TGTGCCAGCAGTTTGGAGGTTCACACTGAAGCTTTCTTT. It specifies CASSLEVHTEAFF.

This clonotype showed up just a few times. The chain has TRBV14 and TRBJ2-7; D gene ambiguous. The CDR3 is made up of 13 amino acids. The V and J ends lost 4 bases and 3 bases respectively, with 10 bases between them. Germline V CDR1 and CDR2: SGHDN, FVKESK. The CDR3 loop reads CASSPGTFYEQYF. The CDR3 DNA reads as TGTGCCAGCAGCCCGGGTACGTTCTACGAGCAGTACTTC.

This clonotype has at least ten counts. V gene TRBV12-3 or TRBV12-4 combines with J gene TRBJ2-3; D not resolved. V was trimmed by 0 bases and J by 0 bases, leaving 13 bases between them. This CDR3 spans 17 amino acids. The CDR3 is CASSLALRTDSTDTQYF. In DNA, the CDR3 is TGTGCCAGCAGTTTAGCGTTACGGACGGATAGCACAGATACGCAGTATTTT.

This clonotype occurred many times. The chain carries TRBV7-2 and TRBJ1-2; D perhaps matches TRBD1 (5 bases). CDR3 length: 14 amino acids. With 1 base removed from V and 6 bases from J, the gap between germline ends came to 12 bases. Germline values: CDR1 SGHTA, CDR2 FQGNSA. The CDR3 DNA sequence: TGTGCCAGCAGCTTAGATTTGGGACGGGATGGCTACACCTTC. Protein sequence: CASSLDLGRDGYTF.

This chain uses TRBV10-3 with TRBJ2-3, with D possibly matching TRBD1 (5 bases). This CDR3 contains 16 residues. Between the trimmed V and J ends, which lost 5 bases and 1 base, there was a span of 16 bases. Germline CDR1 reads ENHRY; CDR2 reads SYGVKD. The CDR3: CAISYQGSPGTDTQYF. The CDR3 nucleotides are TGTGCCATCAGTTATCAGGGATCCCCGGGCACAGATACGCAGTATTTT.

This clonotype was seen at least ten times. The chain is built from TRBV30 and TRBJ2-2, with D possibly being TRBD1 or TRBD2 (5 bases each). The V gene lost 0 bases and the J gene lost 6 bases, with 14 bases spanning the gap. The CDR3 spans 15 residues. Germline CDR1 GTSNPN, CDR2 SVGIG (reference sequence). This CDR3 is CAWSVGPAVAGELFF. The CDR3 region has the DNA TGTGCCTGGAGTGTGGGGCCAGCGGTCGCCGGGGAGCTGTTTTTT.

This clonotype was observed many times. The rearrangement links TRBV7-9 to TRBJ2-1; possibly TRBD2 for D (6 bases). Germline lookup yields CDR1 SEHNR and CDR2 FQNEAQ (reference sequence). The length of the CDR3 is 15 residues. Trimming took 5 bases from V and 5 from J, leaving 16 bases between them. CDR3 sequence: CASSRGTGTNNEQFF. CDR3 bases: TGTGCCAGCAGCAGAGGGACTGGAACAAACAATGAGCAGTTCTTC.

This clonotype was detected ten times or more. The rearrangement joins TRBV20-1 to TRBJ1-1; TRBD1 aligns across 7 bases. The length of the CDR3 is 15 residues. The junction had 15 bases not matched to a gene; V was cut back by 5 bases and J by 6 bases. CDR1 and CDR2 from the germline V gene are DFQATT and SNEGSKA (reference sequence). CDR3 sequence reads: CSAQRTGGELPEAFF. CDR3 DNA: TGCAGTGCTCAACGGACAGGTGGGGAGCTTCCTGAAGCTTTCTTT.

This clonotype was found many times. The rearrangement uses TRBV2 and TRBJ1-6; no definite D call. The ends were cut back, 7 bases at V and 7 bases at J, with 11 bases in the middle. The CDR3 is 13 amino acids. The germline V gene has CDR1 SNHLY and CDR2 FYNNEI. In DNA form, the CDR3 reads TGTGCCAGCACCCCCGAGGTGAATTCACCCCTCCACTTT. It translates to CASTPEVNSPLHF.

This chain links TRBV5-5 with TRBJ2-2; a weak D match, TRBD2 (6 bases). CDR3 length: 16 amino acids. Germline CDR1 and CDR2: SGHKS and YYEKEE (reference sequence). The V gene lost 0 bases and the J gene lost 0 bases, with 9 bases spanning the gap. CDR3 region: CASSLVGGANTGELFF. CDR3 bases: TGTGCCAGCAGCTTGGTAGGCGGGGCGAACACCGGGGAGCTGTTTTTT. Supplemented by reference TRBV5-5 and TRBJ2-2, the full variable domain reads DAGVTQSPTHLIKTRGQQVTLRCSPISGHKSVSWYQQVLGQGPQFIFQYYEKEERGRGNFPDRFSARQFPNYSSELNVNALLLGDSALYLCASSLVGGANTGELFFGEGSRLTVL.

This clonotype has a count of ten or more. CDR3 loop: CASSRFSELAGGLSSYNEQFF. The CDR3 nucleotides are TGTGCCAGCAGCCGGTTTTCCGAACTAGCGGGGGGGCTAAGCTCCTACAATGAGCAGTTCTTC. The gene calls are TRBV11-2 and TRBJ2-1; TRBD2 matches at 13 bases. With 5 bases clipped from V and 0 bases from J, the junction kept 16 bases outside the gene matches. There are 21 residues in the CDR3. Germline CDR1 reads SGHAT; CDR2 reads FQNNGV. The variable domain in full, with the rest retrieved from reference TRBV11-2 and TRBJ2-1, is EAGVAQSPRYKIIEKRQSVAFWCNPISGHATLYWYQQILGQGPKLLIQFQNNGVVDDSQLPKDRFSAERLKGVDSTLKIQPAKLEDSAVYLCASSRFSELAGGLSSYNEQFFGPGTRLTVL.

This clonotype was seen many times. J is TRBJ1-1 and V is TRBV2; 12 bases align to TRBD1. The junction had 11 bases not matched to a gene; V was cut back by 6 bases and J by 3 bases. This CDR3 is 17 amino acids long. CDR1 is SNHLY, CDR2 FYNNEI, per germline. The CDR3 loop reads CASRRRDRGLWDTEAFF. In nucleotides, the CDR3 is TGTGCCAGCAGAAGGCGGGACAGGGGGCTATGGGACACTGAAGCTTTCTTT. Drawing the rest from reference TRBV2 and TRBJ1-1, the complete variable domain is EPEVTQTPSHQVTQMGQEVILRCVPISNHLYFYWYRQILGQKVEFLVSFYNNEISEKSEIFDDQFSVERPDGSNFTLKIRSTKLEDSAMYFCASRRRDRGLWDTEAFFGQGTRLTVV.

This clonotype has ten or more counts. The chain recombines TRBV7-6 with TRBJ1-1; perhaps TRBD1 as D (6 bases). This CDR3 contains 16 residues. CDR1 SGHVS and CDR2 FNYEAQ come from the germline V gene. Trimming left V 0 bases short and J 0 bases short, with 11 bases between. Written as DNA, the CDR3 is TGTGCCAGCAGCTTAGCTGGGGGCAGGATGAACACTGAAGCTTTCTTT. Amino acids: CASSLAGGRMNTEAFF.

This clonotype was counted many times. In DNA, the CDR3 is TGTGCCAGCAGCCCTGGACTAGCCTGGGCAGATACGCAGTATTTT. It yields the protein CASSPGLAWADTQYF. The V gene is TRBV2, the J gene TRBJ2-3; 8 bases map to TRBD2. Per the germline V gene, CDR1 is SNHLY and CDR2 is FYNNEI. The CDR3 runs to 15 residues. V dropped 6 bases and J dropped 4; count of bases not matched to a gene: 9.

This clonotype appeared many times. CDR3 DNA: TGTGCCAGCAGCGTGGGACATCTAGAGACCCAGTACTTC. Encoded protein: CASSVGHLETQYF. V and J are TRBV9 and TRBJ2-5; possibly TRBD1 for D (6 bases). The length of the CDR3 is 13 residues. Germline-derived CDR1 and CDR2 are SGDLS and YYNGEE. Trimming shortened V by 2 bases and J by 4 bases, and 9 bases separated the two germline ends.

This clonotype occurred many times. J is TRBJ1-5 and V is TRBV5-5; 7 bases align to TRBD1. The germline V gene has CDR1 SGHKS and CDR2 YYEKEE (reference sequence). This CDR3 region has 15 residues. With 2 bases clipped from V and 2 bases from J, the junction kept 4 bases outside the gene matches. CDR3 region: CASSFDRAGNQPQHF. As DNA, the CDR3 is TGTGCCAGCAGCTTCGACAGGGCCGGCAATCAGCCCCAGCATTTT.

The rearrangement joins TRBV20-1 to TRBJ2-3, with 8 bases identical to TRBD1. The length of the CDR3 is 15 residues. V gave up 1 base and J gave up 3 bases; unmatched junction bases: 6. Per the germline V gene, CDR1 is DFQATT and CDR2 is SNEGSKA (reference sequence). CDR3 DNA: TGCAGTGCTAGAGTGCCGGGACAGGTGACAGATACGCAGTATTTT. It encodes CSARVPGQVTDTQYF.

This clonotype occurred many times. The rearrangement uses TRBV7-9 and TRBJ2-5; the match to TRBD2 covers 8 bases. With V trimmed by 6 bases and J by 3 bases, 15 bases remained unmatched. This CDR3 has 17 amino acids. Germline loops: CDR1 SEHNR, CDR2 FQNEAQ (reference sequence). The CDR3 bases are TGTGCCAGCAGTTTGTTCCCAGTAGCGGGGAACAAAGAGACCCAGTACTTC. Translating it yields CASSLFPVAGNKETQYF.

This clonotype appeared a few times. The CDR3 here is CASSQDGGASSYNSPLHF. CDR3 in DNA: TGCGCCAGCAGCCAAGATGGCGGGGCGAGCTCCTATAATTCACCCCTCCACTTT. J is TRBJ1-6 and V is TRBV4-1; D might be TRBD1 (5 bases). Germline V CDR1 and CDR2: MGHRA, YSYEKL. The CDR3 sequence is 18 residues long. The germline V and J ends were trimmed by 0 bases and 0 bases, with 12 bases remaining between them.

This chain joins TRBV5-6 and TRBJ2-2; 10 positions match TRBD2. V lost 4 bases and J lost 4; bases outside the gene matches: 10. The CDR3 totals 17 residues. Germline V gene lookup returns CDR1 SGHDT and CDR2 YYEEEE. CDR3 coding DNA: TGTGCCAGCAGCGATGATACGGGACTAGCGTTCACCGGGGAGCTGTTTTTT. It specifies CASSDDTGLAFTGELFF.

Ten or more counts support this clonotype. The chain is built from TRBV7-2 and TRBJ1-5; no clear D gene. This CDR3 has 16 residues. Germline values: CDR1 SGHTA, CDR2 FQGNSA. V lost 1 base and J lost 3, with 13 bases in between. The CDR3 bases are TGTGCCAGCAGCTTAGACAGCCAAACTATCAATCAGCCCCAGCATTTT. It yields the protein CASSLDSQTINQPQHF.

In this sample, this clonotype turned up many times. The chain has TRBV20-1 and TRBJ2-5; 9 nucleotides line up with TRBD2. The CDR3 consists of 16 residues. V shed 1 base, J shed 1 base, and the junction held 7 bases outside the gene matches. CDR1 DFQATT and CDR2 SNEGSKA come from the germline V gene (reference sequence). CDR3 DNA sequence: TGCAGTGCTAGAGTTTCGACTAGCGGATTCCAAGAGACCCAGTACTTC. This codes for CSARVSTSGFQETQYF.

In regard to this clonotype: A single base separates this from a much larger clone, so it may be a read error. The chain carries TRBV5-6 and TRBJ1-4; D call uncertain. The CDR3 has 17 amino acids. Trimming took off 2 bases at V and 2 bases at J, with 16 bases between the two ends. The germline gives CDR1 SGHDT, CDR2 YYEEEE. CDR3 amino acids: CASSLRPPSPTNEKLFF. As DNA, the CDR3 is TGTGCCAGCAGCTTAAGACCCCCCAGTCCGACTAATGAAAAACTGTTTTTT.

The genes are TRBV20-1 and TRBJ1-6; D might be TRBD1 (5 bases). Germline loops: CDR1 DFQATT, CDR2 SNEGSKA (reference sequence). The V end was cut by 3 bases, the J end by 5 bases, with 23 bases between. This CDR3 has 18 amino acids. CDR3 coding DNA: TGCAGTGCTAGGGACGTCAGCGGGATCGTAGGGGATAATTCACCCCTCCACTTT. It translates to CSARDVSGIVGDNSPLHF.

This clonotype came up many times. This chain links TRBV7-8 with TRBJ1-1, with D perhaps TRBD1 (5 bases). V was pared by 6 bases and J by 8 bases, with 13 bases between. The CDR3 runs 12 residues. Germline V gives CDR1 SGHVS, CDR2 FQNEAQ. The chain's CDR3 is CASSLSRGEAFF. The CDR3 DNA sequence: TGTGCCAGCAGTTTATCAAGGGGAGAAGCTTTCTTT.

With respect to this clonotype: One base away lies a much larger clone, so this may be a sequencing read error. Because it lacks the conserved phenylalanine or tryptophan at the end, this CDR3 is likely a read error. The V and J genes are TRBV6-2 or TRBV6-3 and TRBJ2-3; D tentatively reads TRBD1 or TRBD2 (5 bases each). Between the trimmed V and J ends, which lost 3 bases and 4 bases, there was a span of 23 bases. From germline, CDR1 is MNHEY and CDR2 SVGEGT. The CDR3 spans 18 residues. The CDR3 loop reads CASSYTIGSEAGSDTQYL. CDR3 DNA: TGTGCCAGCAGTTATACTATTGGTAGCGAAGCAGGGTCAGATACGCAGTATCTT.

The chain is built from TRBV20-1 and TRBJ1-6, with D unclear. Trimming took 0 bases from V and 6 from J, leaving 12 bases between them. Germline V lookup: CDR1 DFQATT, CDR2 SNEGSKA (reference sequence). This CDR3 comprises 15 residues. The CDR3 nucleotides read TGCAGTGCTAGAGAACAGCCAGCCCGTAATTCACCCCTCCACTTT. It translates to CSAREQPARNSPLHF.

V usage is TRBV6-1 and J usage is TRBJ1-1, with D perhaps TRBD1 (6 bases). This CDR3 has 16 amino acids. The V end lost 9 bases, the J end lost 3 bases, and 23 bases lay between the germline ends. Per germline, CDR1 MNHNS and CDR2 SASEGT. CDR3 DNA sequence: TGTGCCAGTGCGACAGGTAGGGCTTCATCGGACACTGAAGCTTTCTTT. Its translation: CASATGRASSDTEAFF.

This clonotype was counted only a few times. The CDR3 is CASSQVPTGNRVNEKLFF. Written as DNA, the CDR3 is TGCGCCAGCAGCCAAGTCCCGACTGGAAACAGGGTTAATGAAAAACTGTTTTTT. This chain connects TRBV4-1 to TRBJ1-4, with D tentatively TRBD1 (6 bases). The CDR3 loop spans 18 amino acids. The germline V gene has CDR1 MGHRA and CDR2 YSYEKL. Trimming left V 1 base short and J 4 bases short, with 19 bases between.